The clone carrying this TCR beta chain was recorded many times. What it recognizes is unknown. The sample comes from a study of T cells after yellow fever vaccination. Study-level results: In post-booster samples, most primary-vaccination clones reappeared (about 96% CD4, roughly 88% CD8).

TCRdb reprocessed the 5' RACE reads with MiXCR, giving one entry per CDR3 protein. Of some 260,000 distinct CDR3 sequences listed, approximately 5.2% are singletons. The V and J ends lost 4 bases and 4 bases, in that order; junction bases with no gene match: 8. CDR3 length: 16 residues. Germline values: CDR1 SGHRS, CDR2 YFSETQ. The source was CD4+ T cells sorted from PBMCs, collected on the day of the yellow fever booster vaccination. This receptor was identified in a young man who received the YFV17D yellow fever vaccine. The genes are TRBV5-1 and TRBJ2-3, with 11 bases matching TRBD2. The CDR3 DNA follows: TGCGCCAGCAGCCTACCTAGCGGGGGGACGTCAGATACGCAGTATTTT. Translating it yields CASSLPSGGTSDTQYF.